A selection of T cell receptor beta chains follows, all from one sample in a study of T-cell reconstitution after alpha-beta-depleted transplantation in children. TCRdb fed the PCR reads into MiXCR, producing one record per CDR3 protein. The sample lists roughly 170,000 distinct CDR3 sequences; more than 6.5% were seen once. The input for sequencing was PBMCs from the stem cell graft donor, taken from the stem cell graft. Every receptor here comes from a human donor who donated a stem cell graft to a child with Wiskott-Aldrich syndrome. Both conserved end residues are trimmed from each CDR3.

j_call v_call cdr3_aa
TRBJ1-4 TRBV18 ASGPGTGFNEKLF
TRBJ1-3 TRBV20-1 SARDDDRSGNTIY
TRBJ2-1 TRBV5-1 ASSQYSYNEQF
TRBJ1-2 TRBV11-2 ASSSHSRQGAYGYT
TRBJ2-7 TRBV5-5 ASSFGGALEQY
TRBJ2-7 TRBV6-1 ASSLQGPSYEQY
TRBJ2-7 TRBV11-1 ASSPSTPQTGVLDEQY
TRBJ2-7 TRBV5-1 ASSWTEDAYEQY
TRBJ2-2 TRBV15 ATSRDGDTGELF
TRBJ2-5 TRBV7-9 ASSFGVREDGETQY
TRBJ2-1 TRBV5-1 ASSLGQGVYNEQF
TRBJ2-3 TRBV7-2 ASSLLGTNTDTQY
TRBJ2-2 TRBV5-1 ASSYNTGELF
TRBJ1-5 TRBV12-3/TRBV12-4 ASSSGGRHSNQPQH
TRBJ2-4 TRBV18 ASSPPRTSLNIQY
TRBJ1-2 TRBV7-9 ASSLMTGSYGYT
TRBJ1-2 TRBV6-5 ASSIQLQEFYGYT
TRBJ2-7 TRBV20-1 SARDVAGPSEQY
TRBJ2-7 TRBV18 ASSLSLDYYEQY
TRBJ2-3 TRBV2 ASRDVAVGTDTQY
TRBJ1-3 TRBV29-1 SVTDRDGNTIY
TRBJ2-5 TRBV4-2 ASSQDPTQETQY
TRBJ1-5 TRBV6-5 ASGDRQNSNQPQH
TRBJ2-3 TRBV23-1 ASSSGSDTDTQY
TRBJ1-4 TRBV18 ASSTYGQGAREKLF
TRBJ2-3 TRBV3-1 ASSHASQLEDTQY
TRBJ2-7 TRBV25-1 ASSAPRPNPAYEQY
TRBJ2-7 TRBV5-1 ASSLMDLYEQY
TRBJ1-4 TRBV11-2 ASSFTGTEDEKLF
TRBJ1-5 TRBV20-1 STGGTVNQPQH
TRBJ2-2 TRBV5-1 ASSRGLAGNTGELF
TRBJ1-4 TRBV20-1 SARGAGWEKLF
TRBJ2-3 TRBV7-2 ASSYGGAQY
TRBJ1-1 TRBV11-2 ASSSYPLTLPNTEAF
TRBJ2-3 TRBV6-2/TRBV6-3 ASSYSPSGRRGTHTDTQY
TRBJ2-2 TRBV6-1 ASSRGTGASNTGELF